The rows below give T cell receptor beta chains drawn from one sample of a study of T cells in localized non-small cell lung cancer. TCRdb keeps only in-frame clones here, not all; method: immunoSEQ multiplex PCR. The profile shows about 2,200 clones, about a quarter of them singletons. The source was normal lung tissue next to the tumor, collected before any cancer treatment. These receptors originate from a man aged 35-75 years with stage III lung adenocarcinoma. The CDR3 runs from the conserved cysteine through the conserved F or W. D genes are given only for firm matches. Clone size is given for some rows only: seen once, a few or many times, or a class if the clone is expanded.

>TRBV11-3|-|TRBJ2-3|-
CASSFGPSGGTDTQYF
TGTGCCAGCAGCTTTGGCCCCTCCGGGGGCACAGATACGCAGTATTTT
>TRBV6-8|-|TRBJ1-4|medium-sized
CASSDQGFGQEKLFF
TGTGCCAGCAGCGACCAGGGGTTCGGTCAGGAAAAACTGTTTTTT
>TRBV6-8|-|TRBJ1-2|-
CASIGQNNYGYTF
TGTGCCAGCATCGGACAGAACAACTATGGCTACACCTTC
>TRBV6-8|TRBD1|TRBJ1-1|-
CASRPQGSGGEAFF
TGTGCCAGCAGGCCACAGGGTTCAGGGGGTGAAGCTTTCTTT
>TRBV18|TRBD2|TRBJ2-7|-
CASSPSGRDYEQYF
TGTGCCAGCTCACCATCCGGGAGGGACTACGAGCAGTACTTC
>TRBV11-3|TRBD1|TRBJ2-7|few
CASSPPGQTNYEQYF
TGTGCCAGCAGCCCCCCGGGACAGACCAACTACGAGCAGTACTTC
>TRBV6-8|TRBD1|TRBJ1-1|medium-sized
CASSYSPTGGDTEAFF
TGTGCCAGCAGTTACTCACCGACAGGGGGCGACACTGAAGCTTTCTTT
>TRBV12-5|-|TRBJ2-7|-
CASASGLLIYEQYF
TGTGCTAGTGCTTCTGGGCTGCTAATCTACGAGCAGTACTTC
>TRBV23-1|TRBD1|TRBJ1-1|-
CASSPGTGLEAFF
TGCGCCAGCAGCCCGGGGACAGGGCTTGAAGCTTTCTTT
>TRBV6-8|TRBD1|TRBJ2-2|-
CASSRQGLELFF
TGTGCCAGCAGTCGACAGGGGTTGGAGCTGTTTTTT
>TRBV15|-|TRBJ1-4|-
CATSKATATNEKLFF
TGTGCCACCAGCAAAGCAACCGCAACTAATGAAAAACTGTTTTTT
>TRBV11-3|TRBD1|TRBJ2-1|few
CASSLVETGGYNEQFF
TGTGCCAGCAGCTTAGTAGAGACAGGGGGCTACAATGAGCAGTTCTTC
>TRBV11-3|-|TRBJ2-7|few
CASSPGDLYGEQYF
TGTGCCAGCAGCCCCGGGGATTTATACGGGGAGCAGTACTTC
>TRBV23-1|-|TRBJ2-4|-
CASTLPRATKNIQYF
TGCGCCAGCACGCTCCCTAGGGCTACCAAAAACATTCAGTACTTC
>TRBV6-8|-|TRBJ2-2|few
CASSPTSISTGELFF
TGTGCCAGCAGCCCGACTAGTATTTCTACCGGGGAGCTGTTTTTT
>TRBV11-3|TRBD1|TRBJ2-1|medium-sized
CASSPNAGQGTGNEQFF
TGTGCCAGCAGCCCGAACGCGGGACAGGGTACGGGGAATGAGCAGTTCTTC
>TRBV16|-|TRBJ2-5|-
CASSQGGSGVETQYF
TGTGCCAGCAGCCAAGGTGGCTCAGGGGTGGAGACCCAGTACTTC
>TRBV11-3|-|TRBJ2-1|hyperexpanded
CASSPPPLVPRGDEQFF
TGTGCCAGCAGCCCCCCCCCTCTAGTCCCCAGGGGCGATGAGCAGTTCTTC
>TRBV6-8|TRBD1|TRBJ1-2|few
CASSVRDRELDGYTF
TGTGCCAGCAGTGTCCGGGACAGGGAATTGGATGGCTACACCTTC
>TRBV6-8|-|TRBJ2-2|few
CASSYSSGTNTGELFF
TGTGCCAGCAGTTATTCGTCGGGGACGAACACCGGGGAGCTGTTTTTT
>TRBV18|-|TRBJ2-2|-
CASSPYQVDTGELFF
TGTGCCAGCTCACCGTACCAGGTCGACACCGGGGAGCTGTTTTTT
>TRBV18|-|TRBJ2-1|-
CASSPPADGNNEQFF
TGTGCCAGCTCACCACCTGCCGATGGAAACAATGAGCAGTTCTTC
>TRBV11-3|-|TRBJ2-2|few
CASSRSSNTGELFF
TGTGCCAGCAGCCGTTCTTCGAACACCGGGGAGCTGTTTTTT
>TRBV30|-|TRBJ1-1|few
CAWRRGLGTEAFF
TGTGCCTGGAGGCGAGGGCTGGGGACTGAAGCTTTCTTT
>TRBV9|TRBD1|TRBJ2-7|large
CASSVGQGDYEQYF
TGTGCCAGCAGCGTAGGCCAGGGGGACTACGAGCAGTACTTC
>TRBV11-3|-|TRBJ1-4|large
CASSVGTVATNEKLFF
TGTGCCAGCAGCGTCGGGACTGTAGCAACTAATGAAAAACTGTTTTTT